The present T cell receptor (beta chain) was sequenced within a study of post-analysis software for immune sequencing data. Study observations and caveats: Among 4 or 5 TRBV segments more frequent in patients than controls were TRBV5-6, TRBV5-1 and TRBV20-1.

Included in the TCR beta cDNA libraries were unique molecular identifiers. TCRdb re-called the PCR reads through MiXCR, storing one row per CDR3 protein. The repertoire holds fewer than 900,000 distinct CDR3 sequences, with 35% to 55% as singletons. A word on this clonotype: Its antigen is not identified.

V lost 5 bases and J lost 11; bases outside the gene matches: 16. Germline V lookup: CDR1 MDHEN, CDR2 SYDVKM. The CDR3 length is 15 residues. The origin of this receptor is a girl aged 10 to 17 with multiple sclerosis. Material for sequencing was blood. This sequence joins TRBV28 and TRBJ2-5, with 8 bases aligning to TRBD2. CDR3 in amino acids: CASSRRLALLLGQYF. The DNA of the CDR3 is TGTGCCAGCAGTCGGAGACTAGCGCTCCTCCTAGGGCAGTACTTC. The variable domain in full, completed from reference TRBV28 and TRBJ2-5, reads DVKVTQSSRYLVKRTGEKVFLECVQDMDHENMFWYRQDPGLGLRLIYFSYDVKMKEKGDIPEGYSVSREKKERFSLILESASTNQTSMYLCASSRRLALLLGQYFGPGTRLLVL.